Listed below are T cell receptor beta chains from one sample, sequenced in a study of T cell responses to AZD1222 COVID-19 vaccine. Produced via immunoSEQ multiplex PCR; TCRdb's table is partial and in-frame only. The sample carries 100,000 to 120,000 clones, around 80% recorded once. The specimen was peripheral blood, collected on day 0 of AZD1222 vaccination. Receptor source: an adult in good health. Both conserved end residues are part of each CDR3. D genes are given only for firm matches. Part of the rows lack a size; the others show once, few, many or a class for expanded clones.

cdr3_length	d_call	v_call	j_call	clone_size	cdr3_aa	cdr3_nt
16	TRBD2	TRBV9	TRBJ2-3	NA	CASSVREASGKDTQYF	TGTGCCAGCAGCGTACGAGAGGCTAGCGGAAAAGATACGCAGTATTTT
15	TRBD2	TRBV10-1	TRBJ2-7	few	CASSPTSGSWGEQYF	TGCGCCAGCAGCCCGACTAGCGGGAGCTGGGGCGAGCAGTACTTC
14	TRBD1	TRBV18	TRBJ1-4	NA	CASSPTGLREKLFF	TGTGCCAGCTCACCGACAGGGTTAAGGGAAAAACTGTTTTTT
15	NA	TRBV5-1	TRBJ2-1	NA	CASSAVDSRNNEQFF	TGCGCCAGCAGCGCCGTGGACAGCCGAAACAATGAGCAGTTCTTC
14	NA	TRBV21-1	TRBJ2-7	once	CASALRESPYEQYF	TGTGCCAGCGCCCTGCGGGAGTCTCCCTACGAGCAGTACTTC
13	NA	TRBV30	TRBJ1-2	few	CAWRDPGSSGYTF	TGTGCCTGGAGAGACCCAGGGTCCTCTGGCTACACCTTC
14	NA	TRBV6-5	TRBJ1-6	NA	CASRGGAYNSPLHF	TGTGCCAGCAGGGGAGGGGCCTATAATTCACCCCTCCACTTT
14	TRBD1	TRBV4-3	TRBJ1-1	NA	CASSQDRGRTEAFF	TGCGCCAGCAGCCAAGACAGGGGGCGGACTGAAGCTTTCTTT
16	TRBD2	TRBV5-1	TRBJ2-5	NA	CASSPIAGGPFETQYF	TGCGCCAGCAGCCCCATCGCGGGAGGGCCTTTTGAGACCCAGTACTTC
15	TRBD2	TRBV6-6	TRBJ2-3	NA	CASSEGGSWTDTQYF	TGTGCCAGCAGTGAGGGCGGGAGTTGGACAGATACGCAGTATTTT
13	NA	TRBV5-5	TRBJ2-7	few	CASSLQVNYEQYF	TGTGCCAGCAGCTTGCAGGTAAACTACGAGCAGTACTTC
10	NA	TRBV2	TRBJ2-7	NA	CASRAYEQYF	TGTGCCAGCAGGGCCTACGAGCAGTACTTC
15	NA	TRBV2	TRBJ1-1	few	CARQSNTGVNTEAFF	TGTGCCAGACAAAGTAATACAGGAGTGAACACTGAAGCTTTCTTT
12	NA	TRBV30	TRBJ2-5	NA	CAWSRRQETQYF	TGTGCCTGGAGCAGGAGACAAGAGACCCAGTACTTC
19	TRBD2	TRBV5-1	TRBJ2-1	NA	CASSPKAGGGTFRYNEQFF	TGCGCCAGCAGCCCCAAAGCGGGAGGTGGAACATTTAGGTACAATGAGCAGTTCTTC
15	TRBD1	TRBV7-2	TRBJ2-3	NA	CASSPGSLQGDTQYF	TGTGCCAGCAGCCCCGGAAGCCTACAGGGGGATACGCAGTATTTT
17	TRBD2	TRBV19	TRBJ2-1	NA	CACSIRGPGGGYNEQFF	TGTGCCTGTAGTATACGGGGGCCGGGCGGGGGGTACAATGAGCAGTTCTTC
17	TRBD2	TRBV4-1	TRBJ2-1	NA	CASSQATLAGGRNEQFF	TGCGCCAGCAGCCAAGCGACACTAGCGGGAGGGCGGAATGAGCAGTTCTTC
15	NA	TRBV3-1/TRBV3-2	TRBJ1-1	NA	CASSQDEGMNTEAFF	TGTGCCAGCAGCCAAGATGAGGGAATGAACACTGAAGCTTTCTTT
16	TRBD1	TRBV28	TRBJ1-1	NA	CASSSPGQGKRTEAFF	TGTGCCAGCAGTTCTCCGGGACAGGGGAAGAGAACTGAAGCTTTCTTT
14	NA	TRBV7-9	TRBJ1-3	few	CASGRTGSGNTIYF	TGTGCCAGCGGCCGTACGGGCTCTGGAAACACCATATATTTT
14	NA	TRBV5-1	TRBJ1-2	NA	CASSLEPDLNGYTF	TGCGCCAGCAGCTTGGAACCGGACTTAAATGGCTACACCTTC
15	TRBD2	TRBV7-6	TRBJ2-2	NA	CASRGLAGHTGELFF	TGTGCCAGCAGGGGACTAGCGGGGCACACCGGGGAGCTGTTTTTT
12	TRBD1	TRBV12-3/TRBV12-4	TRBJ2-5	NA	CATGTGGETQYF	TGTGCCACCGGGACAGGAGGAGAGACCCAGTACTTC
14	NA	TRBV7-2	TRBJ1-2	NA	CASSSDRPNYGYTF	TGTGCCAGCAGTTCAGACAGACCTAACTATGGCTACACCTTC
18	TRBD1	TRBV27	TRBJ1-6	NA	CASGTGTGATTLNSPLHF	TGTGCCAGCGGCACCGGGACAGGGGCCACCACTTTGAATTCACCCCTCCACTTT
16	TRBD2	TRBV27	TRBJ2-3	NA	CASSSLTSVSTDTQYF	TGTGCCAGCAGTTCCCTGACTAGCGTGAGCACAGATACGCAGTATTTT
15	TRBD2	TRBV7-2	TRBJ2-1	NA	CASSLGGRVDNEQFF	TGTGCCAGCAGCTTAGGGGGGAGGGTGGACAATGAGCAGTTCTTC
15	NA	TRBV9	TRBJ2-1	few	CASSATQARYNEQFF	TGTGCCAGCAGCGCCACCCAGGCCAGATACAATGAGCAGTTCTTC
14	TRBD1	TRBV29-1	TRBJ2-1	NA	CSGRRDRQYNEQFF	TGCAGCGGACGCCGGGACAGACAGTACAATGAGCAGTTCTTC
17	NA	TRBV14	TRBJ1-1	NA	CASSHRALVGASTEAFF	TGTGCCAGCAGCCATCGCGCTCTGGTGGGGGCGAGCACTGAAGCTTTCTTT
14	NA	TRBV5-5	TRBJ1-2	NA	CASSLGGWSDGYTF	TGTGCCAGCAGCTTGGGGGGTTGGAGTGATGGCTACACCTTC
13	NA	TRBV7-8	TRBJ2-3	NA	CASSLTLLDTQYF	TGTGCCAGCAGCCTAACCCTTTTGGATACGCAGTATTTT
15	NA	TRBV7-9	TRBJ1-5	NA	CASSLDPSGDQPQHF	TGTGCCAGCAGCTTAGATCCCTCGGGAGATCAGCCCCAGCATTTT
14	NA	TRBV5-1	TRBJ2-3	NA	CASSLGRAEDTQYF	TGCGCCAGCAGCTTAGGCAGGGCGGAAGATACGCAGTATTTT
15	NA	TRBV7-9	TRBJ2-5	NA	CASSLARDLAETQYF	TGTGCCAGCAGCTTAGCGCGGGACTTGGCAGAGACCCAGTACTTC
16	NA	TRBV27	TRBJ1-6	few	CASSPSSFRANSPLHF	TGTGCCAGCAGCCCGTCCTCTTTCCGGGCCAATTCACCCCTCCACTTT
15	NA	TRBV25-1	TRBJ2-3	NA	CASSDAGQKSDTQYF	TGTGCCAGCAGTGACGCGGGCCAGAAGTCAGATACGCAGTATTTT
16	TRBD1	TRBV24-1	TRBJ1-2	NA	CATSDPGGTGGFGYTF	TGTGCCACCAGTGATCCGGGGGGGACAGGGGGCTTTGGCTACACCTTC
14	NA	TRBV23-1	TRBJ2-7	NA	CASSLAVLSYEQYF	TGCGCCAGCAGTCTCGCGGTGTTATCCTACGAGCAGTACTTC
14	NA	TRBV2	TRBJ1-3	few	CASRTWDSGNTIYF	TGTGCCAGCAGAACCTGGGATTCTGGAAACACCATATATTTT
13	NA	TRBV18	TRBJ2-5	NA	CASSPPTVETQYF	TGTGCCAGCTCACCACCCACAGTCGAGACCCAGTACTTC
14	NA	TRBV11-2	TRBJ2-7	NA	CASLGDGGQYEQYF	TGTGCCAGCCTTGGCGACGGGGGGCAATACGAGCAGTACTTC
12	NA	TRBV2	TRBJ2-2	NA	CASRDYPGELFF	TGTGCCAGCAGAGACTATCCCGGGGAGCTGTTTTTT
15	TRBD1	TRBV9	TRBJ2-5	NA	CASSSQTGGGETQYF	TGTGCCAGCAGCTCCCAGACAGGGGGCGGGGAGACCCAGTACTTC
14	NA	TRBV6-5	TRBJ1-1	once	CASRVLEWSTEAFF	TGTGCCAGCAGGGTTTTGGAATGGAGTACTGAAGCTTTCTTT
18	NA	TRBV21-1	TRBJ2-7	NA	CASSTRLAGGSRRYEQYF	TGTGCCAGCAGCACGCGACTAGCGGGAGGGTCCCGAAGGTACGAGCAGTACTTC
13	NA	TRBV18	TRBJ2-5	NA	CASSPPMSPDQYF	TGTGCCAGCTCACCACCGATGAGCCCGGACCAGTACTTC
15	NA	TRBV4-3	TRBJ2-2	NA	CASSPDRTNTGELFF	TGCGCCAGCAGCCCCGACAGAACGAACACCGGGGAGCTGTTTTTT
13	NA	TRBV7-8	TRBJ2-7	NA	CASSQPRRSEQYF	TGTGCCAGCAGCCAGCCGCGCAGGTCCGAGCAGTACTTC
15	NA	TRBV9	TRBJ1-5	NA	CASSVGPTQEQPQHF	TGTGCCAGCAGCGTAGGGCCCACCCAGGAGCAGCCCCAGCATTTT
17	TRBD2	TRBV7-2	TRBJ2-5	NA	CASSSTGTSGRLKTQYF	TGTGCCAGCAGCTCTACCGGGACTAGCGGGAGATTGAAGACCCAGTACTTC
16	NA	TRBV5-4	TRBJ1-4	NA	CASSLPGAGANEKLFF	TGTGCCAGCAGCTTGCCAGGGGCGGGGGCTAATGAAAAACTGTTTTTT
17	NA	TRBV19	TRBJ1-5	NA	CASSIVRSDYSNQPQHF	TGTGCCAGTAGTATAGTGAGGTCAGATTATAGCAATCAGCCCCAGCATTTT